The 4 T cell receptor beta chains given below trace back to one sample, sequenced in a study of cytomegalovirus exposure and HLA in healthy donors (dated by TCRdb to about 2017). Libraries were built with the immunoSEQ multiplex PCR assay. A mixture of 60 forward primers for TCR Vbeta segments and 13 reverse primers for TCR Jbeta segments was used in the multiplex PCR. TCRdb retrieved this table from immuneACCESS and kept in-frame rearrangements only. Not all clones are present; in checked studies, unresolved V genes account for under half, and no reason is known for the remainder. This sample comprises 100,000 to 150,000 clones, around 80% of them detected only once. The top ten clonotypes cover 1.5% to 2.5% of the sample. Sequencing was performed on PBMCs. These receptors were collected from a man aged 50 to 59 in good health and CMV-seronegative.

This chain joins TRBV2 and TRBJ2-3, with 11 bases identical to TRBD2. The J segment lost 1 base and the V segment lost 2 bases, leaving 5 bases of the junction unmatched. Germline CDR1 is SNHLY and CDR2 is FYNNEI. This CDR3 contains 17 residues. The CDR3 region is CASSETISGGGTDTQYF. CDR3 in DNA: TGTGCCAGCAGTGAAACGATTAGCGGGGGGGGCACAGATACGCAGTATTTT.

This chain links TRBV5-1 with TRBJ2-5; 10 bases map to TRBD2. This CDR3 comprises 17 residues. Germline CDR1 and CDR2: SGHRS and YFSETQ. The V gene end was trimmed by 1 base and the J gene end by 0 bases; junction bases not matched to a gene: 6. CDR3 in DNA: TGCGCCAGCAGCTTGCCTAGCGGGGGCTCGTACCAAGAGACCCAGTACTTC. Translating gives CASSLPSGGSYQETQYF.

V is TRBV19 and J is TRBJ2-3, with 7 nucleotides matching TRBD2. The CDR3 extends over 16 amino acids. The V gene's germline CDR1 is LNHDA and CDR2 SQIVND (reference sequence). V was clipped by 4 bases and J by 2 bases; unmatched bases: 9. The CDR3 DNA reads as TGTGCCAGTAGTACTGACCGGGACTACAACACAGATACGCAGTATTTT. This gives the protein CASSTDRDYNTDTQYF.

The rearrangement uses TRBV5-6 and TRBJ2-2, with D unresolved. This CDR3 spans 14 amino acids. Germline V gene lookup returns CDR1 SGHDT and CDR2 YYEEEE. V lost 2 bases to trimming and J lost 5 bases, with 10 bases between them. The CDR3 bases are TGTGCCAGCAGCTTAACCTCGAGGACCGGGGAGCTGTTTTTT. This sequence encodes CASSLTSRTGELFF.